What follows describes a single TCR beta chain. Its cognate antigen is unknown. The length of the CDR3 is 16 residues. Germline V gene sequence: CDR1 LGHNA, CDR2 YNFKEQ. V dropped 0 bases and J dropped 7; count of bases not matched to a gene: 2. The source of the sample is a study of vaccination effects on CD4 cells after COVID-19. Study details: Post-vaccine draws lagged the second dose by a median of 72 days. Culturing of more than 1.5 million PBMC per well took place with roughly 10 IU/ml IL-2 and 10 ug/ml peptides.

Study-wide results and caveats: Clones of infection and vaccine origin contracted markedly late after vaccination.

Produced via immunoSEQ multiplex PCR; TCRdb's table is partial and in-frame only. The sample comprises about 45,000 clones, 72% of which are singletons, and 9.5% to 10% rests with the top ten. Having been cultured for 10 days, the cells underwent CD4+ T cell isolation. Of the BNT162b2 and mRNA-1273 vaccines, participants received two doses of one or the other. IL-2 medium supplanted half the medium on days 3 and 7. This chain uses TRBV4-2 with TRBJ2-1; 14 nucleotides match TRBD2. Sequenced material: CD4+ T cells from PBMCs cultured without peptide, taken after COVID-19 vaccination. The receptor comes from a human donor who received a COVID-19 vaccine. The CDR3 DNA sequence: TGTGCCAGCAGCCAAGACGGGACTAGCGGGGGAAATGAGCAGTTCTTC. Its protein product is CASSQDGTSGGNEQFF.